This is a list of T cell receptor beta chains from one sample in a study of identical twins. MiXCR was run by TCRdb on the 5' RACE reads, yielding one entry per CDR3 protein. The table lists about 240,000 distinct CDR3 sequences, approximately 8% of them singletons. These same records also appear under a second study, on yellow fever vaccine responses in identical twins.

The source material was CD8+ T cells sorted from blood. Source of these receptors: a woman between 18 and 29 years old in good health. The CDR3 runs from the conserved cysteine through the conserved F or W. The D gene is left open where the match is weak. Clone size is stated in some rows and not others, as once, few, many or a class when expanded.

CDR3 DNA | CDR3 protein | clone size | D gene | J gene | V gene
TGTGCCAGCAGCAACGAGCGGGGGGGGGCCAATGAGCAGTTCTTC | CASSNERGGANEQFF | many | TRBD2 | TRBJ2-1 | TRBV12-3/TRBV12-4
TGTGCCATCAGTGAATCCGGGACAGCCGAAAACACCGGGGAGCTGTTTTTT | CAISESGTAENTGELFF | . | TRBD1 | TRBJ2-2 | TRBV10-3
TGCGCCAGCAGCTTGACTGATTTTAAGAGTCCCAATGAGCAGTTCTTC | CASSLTDFKSPNEQFF | many | . | TRBJ2-1 | TRBV5-1
TGTGCCACCAGTGATTCTGAAGGAGGGGCGCAGTATTTT | CATSDSEGGAQYF | many | . | TRBJ2-3 | TRBV24-1
TGTGCCAGCAGTACGGGCTCTGGGGCCAACGTCCTGACTTTC | CASSTGSGANVLTF | few | . | TRBJ2-6 | TRBV12-3/TRBV12-4
TGTGCCAGCAGTTCCCCCCTAGCGGGAGTAAAAGAGACCCAGTACTTC | CASSSPLAGVKETQYF | . | TRBD2 | TRBJ2-5 | TRBV27
TGCGCCAGCAGCCAGGGCAGAGTGCAGTATTTT | CASSQGRVQYF | . | . | TRBJ2-3 | TRBV4-1
TGTGCCAGCAGTTCAGGGGGGCATGGCTACAATGAGCAGTTCTTC | CASSSGGHGYNEQFF | many | . | TRBJ2-1 | TRBV27
TGTGCCACCAGCAGAGATACGGGGAGACTAGATACAGATACGCAGTATTTT | CATSRDTGRLDTDTQYF | . | . | TRBJ2-3 | TRBV15
TGTGCCAGCAGCTTAAACCCAGATTACTACGAGCAGTACTTC | CASSLNPDYYEQYF | many | . | TRBJ2-7 | TRBV5-5
TGTGCCAGCAGCCCGTGGGGAGAGACCCAGTACTTC | CASSPWGETQYF | few | . | TRBJ2-5 | TRBV7-9
TGTGCCAGCAGTTCCGGGCCAAGGCCGGAGACCCAGTACTTC | CASSSGPRPETQYF | few | . | TRBJ2-5 | TRBV12-3/TRBV12-4
TGTGCCAGCAGCTATTTCCCTAGCGCTTCCCCCGCCGGGGAGCTGTTTTTT | CASSYFPSASPAGELFF | few | . | TRBJ2-2 | TRBV7-6
TGTGCCAGCAGCCTCCCTTGGGGTAGCACACAAGAGACCCAGTACTTC | CASSLPWGSTQETQYF | many | . | TRBJ2-5 | TRBV6-1
TGTCGAAAGCTCGGAGAGACCCAGTACTTC | CRKLGETQYF | . | . | TRBJ2-5 | TRBV2
TGTGCCATCAGCGAGGTGGCTAGCGGGGCTACCACCGGGGAGCTGTTTTTT | CAISEVASGATTGELFF | few | TRBD2 | TRBJ2-2 | TRBV10-3
TGCGCCAGCAGTAGGGACAGTAATCTGAGAGAAGAGACCCAGTACTTC | CASSRDSNLREETQYF | few | TRBD1 | TRBJ2-5 | TRBV5-1
TGTGCCAGCAGTTTGGGACAGTTGGGTGAGCAGTTCTTC | CASSLGQLGEQFF | many | TRBD1 | TRBJ2-1 | TRBV12-3/TRBV12-4
TGCAGTGCCGGGACAGAGACGGAGACCCAGTACTTC | CSAGTETETQYF | many | TRBD1 | TRBJ2-5 | TRBV20-1
TGTGCCAGGCCCCCGGGACAGGTCGGCGGGGAGCAGTACTTC | CARPPGQVGGEQYF | many | TRBD1 | TRBJ2-7 | TRBV28
TGCGCCAGCAGTGAGTGTCGGGTTTGTTCAGATACGCAGTATTTT | CASSECRVCSDTQYF | . | . | TRBJ2-3 | TRBV10-2
TGTGCCAGCAGCTTAGGCACAGCCCCCTCTGGAAACACCATATATTTT | CASSLGTAPSGNTIYF | many | . | TRBJ1-3 | TRBV7-8
TGCAGCGTTGAAAGGGTGTCGAACACTGAAGCTTTCTTT | CSVERVSNTEAFF | many | . | TRBJ1-1 | TRBV29-1
TGTGCCAGCAGTGGATCCCTGACAGAAATGAACACTGAAGCTTTCTTT | CASSGSLTEMNTEAFF | . | . | TRBJ1-1 | TRBV2
TGTGCCAGCAGTTTAAGGTCCTCGAACACCGGGGAGCTGTTTTTT | CASSLRSSNTGELFF | . | . | TRBJ2-2 | TRBV27
TGTGCCAGCAGCCATTACTTCCAAGAGACCCAGTACTTC | CASSHYFQETQYF | . | . | TRBJ2-5 | TRBV14
TGCGCCAGCAGCCTCAGGAATGGGGCCACCGGGGAGCTGTTTTTT | CASSLRNGATGELFF | many | . | TRBJ2-2 | TRBV4-1
TGTGCCAGCAGCCAAGACCCGGGAGAGACCCAGTACTTC | CASSQDPGETQYF | many | . | TRBJ2-5 | TRBV3-1
TGCGCCAGCAGCCGAACCACAGGGAATGAGCAGTTCTTC | CASSRTTGNEQFF | . | . | TRBJ2-1 | TRBV4-1
TGTGCCAGCAGTGAGAGCAGCGGGCCCCAAGAGACCCAGTACTTC | CASSESSGPQETQYF | many | . | TRBJ2-5 | TRBV2
TGTGCCAGCAGTCCGACTAGCGCCCCTGGGAATGAGCAGTTCTTC | CASSPTSAPGNEQFF | few | TRBD2 | TRBJ2-1 | TRBV28
TGTGCCAGCAGCTTAGGCTTCCGGGAGGGCCACCAGTTCTTC | CASSLGFREGHQFF | few | TRBD2 | TRBJ2-1 | TRBV7-6
TGTACCGATGGGGACTACAATGAGCAGTTCTTC | CTDGDYNEQFF | . | . | TRBJ2-1 | TRBV7-9
TGTGCCAGTCGGACAGTTGATCTAGATACGCAGTATTTT | CASRTVDLDTQYF | many | . | TRBJ2-3 | TRBV12-3/TRBV12-4
TGCAGCGTTGAGGCCAGGTATGGCGGTGAGCAGTTCTTC | CSVEARYGGEQFF | . | . | TRBJ2-1 | TRBV29-1
TGCAGTGCTACGTACCAAGAGACCCAGTACTTC | CSATYQETQYF | . | . | TRBJ2-5 | TRBV20-1
TGCAGTGCTCCCCGGGACAAATATCCGGATACGCAGTATTTT | CSAPRDKYPDTQYF | . | . | TRBJ2-3 | TRBV20-1
TGTGCCAGCAGCCAAGGCGGTCGACTATTAATAACAGATACGCAGTATTTT | CASSQGGRLLITDTQYF | . | . | TRBJ2-3 | TRBV3-1
TGCGCCAGCAGCCAAGGACTAGCGGGACTCGAGCAGTACTTC | CASSQGLAGLEQYF | . | TRBD2 | TRBJ2-7 | TRBV4-1
TGCAGTGCTAGAGATCCGGCTAGCACAGATACGCAGTATTTT | CSARDPASTDTQYF | many | . | TRBJ2-3 | TRBV20-1
TGTGCCAGCAGGAGGACTAGCGGGAAAAATGAGCAGTTCTTC | CASRRTSGKNEQFF | . | TRBD2 | TRBJ2-1 | TRBV12-3/TRBV12-4
TGTGCCAGCAGTTCGGGACCACGCTACGAGCTGTACTTC | CASSSGPRYELYF | few | . | TRBJ2-7 | TRBV27
TGCAGCGCCGAATTAACAGAAAACTACGAGCAGTACTTC | CSAELTENYEQYF | . | . | TRBJ2-7 | TRBV29-1
TGTGCCAGCAGTGAAGGGACAGACTTTTATGGCTACACCTTC | CASSEGTDFYGYTF | . | . | TRBJ1-2 | TRBV6-1
TGTGCCATCAGTGAGACGGGGACCGGGGAGCTGTTTTTT | CAISETGTGELFF | many | . | TRBJ2-2 | TRBV10-3
TGTGCCAGCAGCCCAGCGGGACTCCCGAACACTGAAGCTTTCTTT | CASSPAGLPNTEAFF | . | . | TRBJ1-1 | TRBV7-7
TGTGCCAGCGGCGCAATTGGTCCCCACCTCAATGAGCAGTTCTTC | CASGAIGPHLNEQFF | . | . | TRBJ2-1 | TRBV9
TGCGCCAGCAGCCCTAGACAGACAACACCTTACGAGCAGTACTTC | CASSPRQTTPYEQYF | few | . | TRBJ2-7 | TRBV4-1
TGTGCCAGCAGCTTTTTCAACAGGGGGTCCAATGAGCAGTTCTTC | CASSFFNRGSNEQFF | few | TRBD1 | TRBJ2-1 | TRBV13